This T cell receptor beta chain was found in a study of PD-1 blockade in mismatch repair-deficient tumors. Method: immunoSEQ multiplex PCR; TCRdb's copy keeps in-frame clones and lacks some. The table records under 150,000 clones, 88% of them present only once. TCR sequencing covered a few patients who responded to pembrolizumab. CDR1 is LNHDA, CDR2 SQIVND, per germline (reference sequence). The CDR3 consists of 15 residues. V lost 3 bases to trimming and J lost 1 base, with 10 bases between them. This sequence joins TRBV19 and TRBJ2-1, with a weak D call TRBD1 (5 bases). The sample here was peripheral blood, taken almost 74 weeks after starting pembrolizumab. This TCR came from an adult with mismatch repair-deficient cancer. The CDR3 nucleotides are TGTGCCAGTAGTATGAGTGACAGTTCCTACAATGAGCAGTTCTTC. As protein: CASSMSDSSYNEQFF. Variable domain in full (rest from reference TRBV19 and TRBJ2-1): DGGITQSPKYLFRKEGQNVTLSCEQNLNHDAMYWYRQDPGQGLRLIYYSQIVNDFQKGDIAEGYSVSREKKESFPLTVTSAQKNPTAFYLCASSMSDSSYNEQFFGPGTRLTVL.